This T cell receptor beta chain originates from a study of TIL therapy for anti-PD-1-resistant metastatic lung cancer. The immunoSEQ assay was v3. Some clones are missing from TCRdb's copy, which holds only in-frame ones; the method was immunoSEQ multiplex PCR. This table holds 35,000 to 55,000 clones, around 80% found once. Time point here: pre-treatment sample, taken before nivolumab and TIL therapy. This CDR3 spans 14 amino acids. The V end was cut by 0 bases, the J end by 1 base, with 7 bases between. CDR1 and CDR2 (germline): SGDLS, YYNGEE. This clonotype originated in a man aged 65 to 85 with non-small cell lung cancer. The V gene is TRBV9, the J gene TRBJ2-5; D remains ambiguous. Source: blood, taken at baseline. CDR3 protein: CASSVGTSQETQYF. Here the CDR3 DNA reads TGTGCCAGCAGCGTAGGCACGAGCCAAGAGACCCAGTACTTC.